The 23 T cell receptor beta chains below come from one sample, sequenced in a study of monozygotic twins with inflammatory bowel disease. From its re-call of the 5' RACE reads, TCRdb lists each CDR3 protein once, without DNA. The sample holds roughly 160,000 distinct CDR3 sequences. What was sequenced was blood. The receptors originated from a human donor with ulcerative colitis or Crohn's disease, or a healthy co-twin of an affected twin (not recorded which).

The chain is built from TRBV7-3 and TRBJ2-3; TCRdb's D call, TRBD1, is unchecked because there is no DNA. Germline CDR1 SGHTA, CDR2 FQGTGA. The CDR3 has 13 residues. The CDR3 is CASSRDRADTQYF.

This chain connects TRBV7-8 to TRBJ2-1; there is no DNA to check the TCRdb D call of TRBD1. CDR3 length: 17 amino acids. From germline, CDR1 is SGHVS and CDR2 FQNEAQ. CDR3 loop: CASSLGGDPSPYNEQFF.

The rearrangement joins TRBV7-8 to TRBJ1-2; TCRdb designates TRBD1, a call that cannot be tested without DNA. The CDR3 sequence is 15 residues long. Germline assignment: CDR1 SGHVS and CDR2 FQNEAQ. CDR3 sequence reads: CASSPRQGGIDGYTF.

This chain links TRBV11-1 with TRBJ2-7; TCRdb outputs TRBD2, but without DNA this stays unchecked. CDR3 size: 17 residues. Per germline, CDR1 SGHAT and CDR2 FQDESV (reference sequence). CDR3 sequence reads: CASSFKTTSGSSGEQYF.

The rearrangement uses TRBV7-2 and TRBJ1-4. The CDR3 runs to 12 residues. Germline V CDR1 and CDR2: SGHTA, FQGNSA. This CDR3 reads CASSQYSEKLFF.

This chain links TRBV11-3 with TRBJ2-7; without DNA, the TCRdb call of TRBD2 cannot be checked. The germline gives CDR1 SGHNT, CDR2 YENEEA. The CDR3 spans 13 residues. CDR3 amino acids: CASSLGDSGEQYF.

The chain joins TRBV28 to TRBJ2-1; absent DNA, TCRdb's TRBD1 call cannot be checked. The CDR3 is 13 residues long. The germline CDR1 and CDR2 sequences are MDHEN and SYDVKM. The CDR3 loop reads CASSSHRGNEQFF.

The V and J genes are TRBV7-2 and TRBJ2-3; TCRdb calls TRBD1, which cannot be checked without DNA. CDR3 length: 14 residues. Germline V CDR1 and CDR2: SGHTA, FQGNSA. This CDR3 is CASSQGQGGDTQYF.

This rearrangement joins TRBV7-8 to TRBJ2-1; the D call from TCRdb, TRBD2, cannot be confirmed without DNA. Germline values: CDR1 SGHVS, CDR2 FQNEAQ. The CDR3 is 18 amino acids. CDR3 protein: CASSLVSSRDSKSNEQFF.

V and J are TRBV5-4 and TRBJ2-5. The CDR3 extends over 13 amino acids. Germline V CDR1 and CDR2: SGHNT, YYREEE (reference sequence). The CDR3: CASSLKRRETQYF. The variable domain in full, with the rest retrieved from reference TRBV5-4 and TRBJ2-5, is ETGVTQSPTHLIKTRGQQVTLRCSSQSGHNTVSWYQQALGQGPQFIFQYYREEENGRGNFPPRFSGLQFPNYSSELNVNALELDDSALYLCASSLKRRETQYFGPGTRLLVL.

V is TRBV18 and J is TRBJ2-2; TCRdb proposes TRBD1, but this gene call is untestable without DNA. This CDR3 spans 17 amino acids. In germline, CDR1 is KGHSH, CDR2 LQKENI. The CDR3: CASSPPNRRTNTGELFF. The whole variable domain, filled in from reference TRBV18 and TRBJ2-2, reads NAGVMQNPRHLVRRRGQEARLRCSPMKGHSHVYWYRQLPEEGLKFMVYLQKENIIDESGMPKERFSAEFPKEGPSILRIQQVVRGDSAAYFCASSPPNRRTNTGELFFGEGSRLTVL.

The V call is TRBV20-1, the J call TRBJ2-7; checking the TCRdb D call of TRBD2 is not possible without DNA. The CDR3 is 14 amino acids. The germline V gene encodes CDR1 DFQATT and CDR2 SNEGSKA (reference sequence). The CDR3 protein is CSAREGLANYEQYF.

The genes are TRBV11-3 and TRBJ2-5; checking the TCRdb D call of TRBD2 is not possible without DNA. The CDR3 is made up of 15 amino acids. Germline V gene data show CDR1 as SGHNT and CDR2 as YENEEA. CDR3 sequence: CASSLARDFQETQYF.

The chain employs TRBV3-1 and TRBJ2-1; the TRBD1 assignment by TCRdb is unverifiable without DNA. This CDR3 region has 18 residues. Per germline, CDR1 LGHDT and CDR2 YNNKEL (reference sequence). The CDR3 region is CASSQGPYSSNRGNEQFF.

The J gene is TRBJ1-6, the V gene TRBV6-5. Germline V gene sequence: CDR1 MNHEY, CDR2 SVGAGI. The CDR3 contains 17 residues. CDR3 sequence: CASSTILVSSSYSPLHF.

The rearrangement joins TRBV5-1 to TRBJ2-2; TCRdb gives TRBD1 as the D gene, but with no DNA this cannot be confirmed. The CDR3 spans 15 residues. Germline-derived CDR1 and CDR2 are SGHRS and YFSETQ. The CDR3: CASSSAGEVAGELFF.

The chain links TRBV4-1 to TRBJ2-1; as DNA is missing, the TRBD2 call by TCRdb cannot be tested. Germline V CDR1 and CDR2: MGHRA, YSYEKL. The CDR3 covers 15 residues. CDR3 loop: CASSTRLAGESEQFF.

The chain couples TRBV6-4 to TRBJ2-1; TCRdb's D call, TRBD1, is unchecked because there is no DNA. The CDR3 spans 14 residues. CDR1 MRHNA and CDR2 SNTAGT come from the germline V gene. The CDR3 protein is CASSDGGAYNEQFF.

The V gene is TRBV12-3 or TRBV12-4, the J gene TRBJ2-7; TCRdb's D call, TRBD1, is unchecked because there is no DNA. The CDR3 extends over 15 amino acids. CDR3 sequence: CASSFLAGFTYEQYF.

The chain combines TRBV5-6 with TRBJ2-5; TCRdb indicates TRBD2, and absent DNA this call remains unverified. The CDR3 is made up of 17 amino acids. The germline V gene has CDR1 SGHDT and CDR2 YYEEEE. This chain's CDR3 is CASSLADLAGVTKTQYF.

The gene calls are TRBV5-1 and TRBJ2-2; TCRdb picks TRBD1, but there is no DNA to check that call. This CDR3 spans 14 amino acids. Germline values: CDR1 SGHRS, CDR2 YFSETQ. CDR3 loop: CASRPGSNTGELFF.

The chain carries TRBV5-1 and TRBJ2-1; TCRdb's D call, TRBD2, is unchecked because there is no DNA. CDR3 length: 16 residues. Germline V CDR1 and CDR2: SGHRS, YFSETQ. CDR3 amino acids: CASSLPLAGGPSEQFF.

The chain is built from TRBV5-1 and TRBJ1-1. CDR3 length: 15 residues. Germline lookup yields CDR1 SGHRS and CDR2 YFSETQ. CDR3 region: CASSLSGRTYTEAFF.